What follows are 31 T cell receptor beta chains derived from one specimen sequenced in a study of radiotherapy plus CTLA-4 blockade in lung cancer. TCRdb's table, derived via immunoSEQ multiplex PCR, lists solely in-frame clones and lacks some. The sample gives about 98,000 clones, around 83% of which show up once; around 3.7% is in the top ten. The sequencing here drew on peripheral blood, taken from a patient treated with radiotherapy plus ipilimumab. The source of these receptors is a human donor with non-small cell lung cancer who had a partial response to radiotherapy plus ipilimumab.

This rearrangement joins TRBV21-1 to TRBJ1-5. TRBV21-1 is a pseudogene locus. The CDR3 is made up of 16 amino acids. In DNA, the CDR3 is TGTGCCAGCAGCAAAGGGAACGGGGGAAGCAATCAGCCCCAGCATTTT. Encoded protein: CASSKGNGGSNQPQHF.

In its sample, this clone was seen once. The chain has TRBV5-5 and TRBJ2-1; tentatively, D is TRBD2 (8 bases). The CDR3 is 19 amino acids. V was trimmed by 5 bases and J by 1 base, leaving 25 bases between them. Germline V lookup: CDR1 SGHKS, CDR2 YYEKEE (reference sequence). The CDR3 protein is CASRLRTSSGGRSYNEQFF. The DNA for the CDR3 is TGTGCCAGCAGGCTTAGGACTAGCTCAGGGGGAAGGTCCTACAATGAGCAGTTCTTC.

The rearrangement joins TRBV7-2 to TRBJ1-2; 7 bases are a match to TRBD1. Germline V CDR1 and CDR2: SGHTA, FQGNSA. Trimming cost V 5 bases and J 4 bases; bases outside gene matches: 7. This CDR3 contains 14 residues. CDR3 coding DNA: TGTGCCAGCAGCCCCGGACAGGTCGGCTATGGCTACACCTTC. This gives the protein CASSPGQVGYGYTF.

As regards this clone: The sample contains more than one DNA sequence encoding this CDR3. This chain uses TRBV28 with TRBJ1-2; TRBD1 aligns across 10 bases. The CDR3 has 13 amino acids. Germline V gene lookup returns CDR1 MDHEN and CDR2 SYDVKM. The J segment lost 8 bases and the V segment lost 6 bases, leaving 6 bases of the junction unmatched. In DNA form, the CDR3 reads TGTGCCAGCAGCTCTGGACAGGGGGGAGGCTACACCTTC. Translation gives CASSSGQGGGYTF.

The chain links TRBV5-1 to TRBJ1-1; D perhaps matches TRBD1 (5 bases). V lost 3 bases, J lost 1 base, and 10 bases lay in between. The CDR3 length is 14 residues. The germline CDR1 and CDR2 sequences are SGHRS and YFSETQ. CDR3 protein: CASSSVTANTEAFF. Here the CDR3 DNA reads TGCGCCAGCAGCTCGGTGACAGCGAACACTGAAGCTTTCTTT.

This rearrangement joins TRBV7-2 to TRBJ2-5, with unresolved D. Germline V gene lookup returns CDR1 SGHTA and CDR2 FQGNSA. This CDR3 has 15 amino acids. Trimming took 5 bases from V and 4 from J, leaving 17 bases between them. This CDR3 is CASSPRAVSRETQYF. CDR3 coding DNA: TGTGCCAGCAGCCCACGCGCGGTGAGTCGAGAGACCCAGTACTTC.

The CDR3 region has the DNA TGTGCCAGCAGCATTCAGCCCCGACAGGGTTTACAGTATTTT. Translated: CASSIQPRQGLQYF. The V and J genes are TRBV14 and TRBJ2-3, with 7 bases lining up with TRBD1. Unmatched junction bases numbered 14, after V lost 5 bases and J lost 12 bases. The CDR3 length is 14 residues. The germline gives CDR1 SGHDN, CDR2 FVKESK.

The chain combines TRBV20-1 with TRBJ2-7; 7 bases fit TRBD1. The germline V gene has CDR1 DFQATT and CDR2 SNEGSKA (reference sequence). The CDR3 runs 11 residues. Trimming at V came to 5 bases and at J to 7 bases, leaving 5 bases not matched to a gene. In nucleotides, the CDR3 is TGCAGTGCTCGGGGACAGCCAGAGCAGTACTTC. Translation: CSARGQPEQYF.

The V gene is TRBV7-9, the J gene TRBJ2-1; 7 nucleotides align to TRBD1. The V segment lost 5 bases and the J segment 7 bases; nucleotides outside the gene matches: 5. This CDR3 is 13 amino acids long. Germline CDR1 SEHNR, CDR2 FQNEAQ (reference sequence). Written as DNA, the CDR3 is TGTGCCAGCAGCCGTGGACAGGCAAATGAGCAGTTCTTC. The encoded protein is CASSRGQANEQFF.

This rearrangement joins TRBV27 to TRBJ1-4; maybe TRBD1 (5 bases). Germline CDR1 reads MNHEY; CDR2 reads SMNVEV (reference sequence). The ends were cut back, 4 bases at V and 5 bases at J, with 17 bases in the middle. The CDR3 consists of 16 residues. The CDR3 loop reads CASSSAGGGNNEKLFF. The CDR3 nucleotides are TGTGCCAGCAGTTCCGCCGGGGGTGGGAACAATGAAAAACTGTTTTTT.

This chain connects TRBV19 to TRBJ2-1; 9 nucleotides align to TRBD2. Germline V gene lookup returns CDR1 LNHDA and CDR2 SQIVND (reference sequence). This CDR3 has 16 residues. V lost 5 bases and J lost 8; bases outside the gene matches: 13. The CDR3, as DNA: TGTGCCAGTAGTCCACAGGGGATGGCGGGAGGGCATGAGCAGTTCTTC. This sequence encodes CASSPQGMAGGHEQFF.

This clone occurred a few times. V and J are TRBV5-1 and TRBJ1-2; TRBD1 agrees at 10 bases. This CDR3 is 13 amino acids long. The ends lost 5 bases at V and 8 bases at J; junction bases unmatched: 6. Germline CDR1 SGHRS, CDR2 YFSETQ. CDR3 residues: CASRGTGAWGYTF. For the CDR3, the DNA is TGCGCCAGCAGAGGGACAGGGGCTTGGGGCTACACCTTC.

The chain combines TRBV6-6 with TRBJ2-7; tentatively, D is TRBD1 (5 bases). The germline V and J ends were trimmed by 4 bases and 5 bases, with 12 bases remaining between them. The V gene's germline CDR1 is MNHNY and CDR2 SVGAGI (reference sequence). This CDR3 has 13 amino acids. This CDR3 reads CASSSGQWDEQYF. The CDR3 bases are TGTGCCAGCAGTTCTGGACAATGGGACGAGCAGTACTTC.

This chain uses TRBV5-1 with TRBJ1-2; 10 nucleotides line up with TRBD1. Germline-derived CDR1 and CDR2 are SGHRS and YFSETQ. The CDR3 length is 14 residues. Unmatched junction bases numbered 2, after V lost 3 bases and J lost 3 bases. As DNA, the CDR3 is TGCGCCAGCAGCTCCGGGACAGGGGACTATGGCTACACCTTC. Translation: CASSSGTGDYGYTF.

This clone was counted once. The CDR3 loop reads CASRSTVGLLTYEQYF. Written as DNA, the CDR3 is TGTGCAAGTCGCTCCACGGTCGGACTCCTAACCTACGAGCAGTACTTC. The J gene is TRBJ2-7, the V gene TRBV12-2; the table's D gene call, TRBD2, was not cross checked with the DNA. TRBV12-2 is an annotated pseudogene. The CDR3 totals 16 residues.

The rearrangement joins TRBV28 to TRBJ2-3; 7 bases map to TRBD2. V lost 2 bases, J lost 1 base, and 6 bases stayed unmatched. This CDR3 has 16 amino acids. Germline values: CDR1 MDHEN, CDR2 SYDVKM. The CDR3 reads CASSLGSREGTDTQYF. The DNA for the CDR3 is TGTGCCAGCAGTTTAGGTTCCCGGGAGGGCACAGATACGCAGTATTTT.

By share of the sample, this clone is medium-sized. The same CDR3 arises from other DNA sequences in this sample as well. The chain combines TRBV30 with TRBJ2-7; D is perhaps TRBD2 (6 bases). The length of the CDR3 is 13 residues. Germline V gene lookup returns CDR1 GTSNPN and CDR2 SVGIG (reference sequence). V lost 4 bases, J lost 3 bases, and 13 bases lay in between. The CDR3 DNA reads TGTGCCTGGACCCCGGGACTGGGCTACGAGCAGTACTTC. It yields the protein CAWTPGLGYEQYF.

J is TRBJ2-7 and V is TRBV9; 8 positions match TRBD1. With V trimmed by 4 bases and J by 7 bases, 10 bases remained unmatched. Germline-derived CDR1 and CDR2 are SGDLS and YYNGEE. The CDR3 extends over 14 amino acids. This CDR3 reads CASSKGQGASEQYF. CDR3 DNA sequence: TGTGCCAGCAGCAAGGGGCAGGGGGCAAGTGAGCAGTACTTC.

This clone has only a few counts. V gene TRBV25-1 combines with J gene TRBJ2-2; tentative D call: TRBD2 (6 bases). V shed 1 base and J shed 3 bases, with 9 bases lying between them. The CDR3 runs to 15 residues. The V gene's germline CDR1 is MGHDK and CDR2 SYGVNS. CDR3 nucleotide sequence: TGTGCCAGCAGTGAATGGCGGGGCGACACCGGGGAGCTGTTTTTT. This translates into CASSEWRGDTGELFF. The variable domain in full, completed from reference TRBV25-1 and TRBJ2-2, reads EADIYQTPRYLVIGTGKKITLECSQTMGHDKMYWYQQDPGMELHLIHYSYGVNSTEKGDLSSESTVSRIRTEHFPLTLESARPSHTSQYLCASSEWRGDTGELFFGEGSRLTVL.

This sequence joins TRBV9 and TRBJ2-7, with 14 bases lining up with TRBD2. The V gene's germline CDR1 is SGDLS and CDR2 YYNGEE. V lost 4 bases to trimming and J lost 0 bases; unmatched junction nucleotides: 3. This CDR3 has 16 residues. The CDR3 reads CASSRTSGRSSYEQYF. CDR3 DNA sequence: TGTGCCAGCAGCAGGACTAGCGGGAGGTCCTCCTACGAGCAGTACTTC. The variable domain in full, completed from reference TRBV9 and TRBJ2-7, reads DSGVTQTPKHLITATGQRVTLRCSPRSGDLSVYWYQQSLDQGLQFLIQYYNGEERAKGNILERFSAQQFPDLHSELNLSSLELGDSALYFCASSRTSGRSSYEQYFGPGTRLTVT.

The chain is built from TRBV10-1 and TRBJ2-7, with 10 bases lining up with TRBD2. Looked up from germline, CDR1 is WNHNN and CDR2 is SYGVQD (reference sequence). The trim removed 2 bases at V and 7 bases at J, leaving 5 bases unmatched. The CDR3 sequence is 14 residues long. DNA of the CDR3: TGCGCCAGCAGTGAGAGCGGGAGGGCCGGGGAGCAGTACTTC. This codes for CASSESGRAGEQYF.

This chain's CDR3 is CASSLAPDQPQHF. The CDR3 nucleotides read TGCGCCAGCAGCTTGGCCCCGGATCAGCCCCAGCATTTT. The V gene is TRBV5-1, the J gene TRBJ1-5; no firm D call. With 0 bases removed from V and 5 bases from J, the gap between germline ends came to 6 bases. The CDR3 has 13 amino acids. Germline V CDR1 and CDR2: SGHRS, YFSETQ. The variable domain in full, with the rest retrieved from reference TRBV5-1 and TRBJ1-5, is KAGVTQTPRYLIKTRGQQVTLSCSPISGHRSVSWYQQTPGQGLQFLFEYFSETQRNKGNFPGRFSGRQFSNSRSEMNVSTLELGDSALYLCASSLAPDQPQHFGDGTRLSIL.

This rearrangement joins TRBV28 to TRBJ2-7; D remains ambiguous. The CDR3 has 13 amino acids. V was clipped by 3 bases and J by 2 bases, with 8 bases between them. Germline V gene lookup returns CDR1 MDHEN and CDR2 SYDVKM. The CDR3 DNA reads TGTGCCAGCAGTTTCCGCGAGCCCTACGAGCAGTACTTC. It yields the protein CASSFREPYEQYF.

The CDR3 protein is CASTVGRGVQETQYF. The DNA for the CDR3 is TGTGCCAGCACCGTCGGACGGGGGGTCCAAGAGACCCAGTACTTC. The chain links TRBV6-5 to TRBJ2-5; 7 bases are a match to TRBD2. Germline CDR1 MNHEY, CDR2 SVGAGI. CDR3 length: 15 amino acids. V shed 7 bases, J shed 1 base, and the junction held 9 bases outside the gene matches.

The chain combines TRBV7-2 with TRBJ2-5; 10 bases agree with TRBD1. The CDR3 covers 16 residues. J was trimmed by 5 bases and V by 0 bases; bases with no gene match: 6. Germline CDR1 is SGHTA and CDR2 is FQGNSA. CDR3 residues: CASSLATGGSVETQYF. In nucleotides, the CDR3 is TGTGCCAGCAGCTTAGCGACAGGGGGCAGTGTGGAGACCCAGTACTTC.

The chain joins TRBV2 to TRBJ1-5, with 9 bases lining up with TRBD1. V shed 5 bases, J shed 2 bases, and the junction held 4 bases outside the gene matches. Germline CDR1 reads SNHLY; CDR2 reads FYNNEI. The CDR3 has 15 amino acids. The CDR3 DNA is TGTGCCAGCAGTCAGGACAGGGGAGGCAATCAGCCCCAGCATTTT. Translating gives CASSQDRGGNQPQHF. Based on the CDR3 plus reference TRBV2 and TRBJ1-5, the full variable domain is EPEVTQTPSHQVTQMGQEVILRCVPISNHLYFYWYRQILGQKVEFLVSFYNNEISEKSEIFDDQFSVERPDGSNFTLKIRSTKLEDSAMYFCASSQDRGGNQPQHFGDGTRLSIL.

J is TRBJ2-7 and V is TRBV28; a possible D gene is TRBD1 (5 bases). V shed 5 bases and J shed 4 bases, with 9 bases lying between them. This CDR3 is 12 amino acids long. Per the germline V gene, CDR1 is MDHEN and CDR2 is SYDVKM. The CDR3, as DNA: TGTGCCAGCAGTCCAGACAGTTACGAGCAGTACTTC. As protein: CASSPDSYEQYF.

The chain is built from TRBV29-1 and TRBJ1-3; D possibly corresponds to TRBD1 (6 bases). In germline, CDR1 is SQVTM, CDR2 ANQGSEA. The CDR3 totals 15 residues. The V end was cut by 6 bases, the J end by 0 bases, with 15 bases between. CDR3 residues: CSVYDRSSSGNTIYF. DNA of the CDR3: TGCAGCGTATATGACAGGTCTTCCTCTGGAAACACCATATATTTT.

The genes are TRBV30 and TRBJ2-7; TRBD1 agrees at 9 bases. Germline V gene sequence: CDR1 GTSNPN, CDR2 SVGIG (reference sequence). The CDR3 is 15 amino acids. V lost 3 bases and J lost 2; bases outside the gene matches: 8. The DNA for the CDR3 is TGTGCCTGGAGGGGGAAGGGACAGGGTACCTACGAGCAGTACTTC. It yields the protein CAWRGKGQGTYEQYF.

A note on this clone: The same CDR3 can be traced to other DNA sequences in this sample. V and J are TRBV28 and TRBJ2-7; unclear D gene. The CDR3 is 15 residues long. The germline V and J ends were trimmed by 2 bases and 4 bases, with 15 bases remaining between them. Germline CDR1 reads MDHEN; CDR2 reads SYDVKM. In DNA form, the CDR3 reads TGTGCCAGCAGTTTACGCGGAAGTACCTCTTACGAGCAGTACTTC. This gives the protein CASSLRGSTSYEQYF.

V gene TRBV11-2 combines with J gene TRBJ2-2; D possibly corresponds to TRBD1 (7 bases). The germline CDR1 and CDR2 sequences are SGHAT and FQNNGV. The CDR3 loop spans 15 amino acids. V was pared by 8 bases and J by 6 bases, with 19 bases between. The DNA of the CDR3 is TGTGCCAGCGGACACAGGGGAGGAGGACCCGGGGAGCTGTTTTTT. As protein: CASGHRGGGPGELFF. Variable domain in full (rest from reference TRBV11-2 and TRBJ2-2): EAGVAQSPRYKIIEKRQSVAFWCNPISGHATLYWYQQILGQGPKLLIQFQNNGVVDDSQLPKDRFSAERLKGVDSTLKIQPAKLEDSAVYLCASGHRGGGPGELFFGEGSRLTVL.